The rows below give T cell receptor beta chains drawn from one sample of a study of radiotherapy plus CTLA-4 blockade in lung cancer. Clones were sequenced by immunoSEQ multiplex PCR, and TCRdb holds only the in-frame ones, with some missing. Found here are roughly 90,000 clones, around 78% of them singletons; the top ten hold 3% to 4.5%. The sequencing used peripheral blood, collected from a patient treated with radiotherapy plus ipilimumab. The receptors here all came from a human donor with non-small cell lung cancer who had a partial response to radiotherapy plus ipilimumab. Some clones in this sample may be carry-over from other donors' samples. Each CDR3 is given with its conserved first and last residue. Rows give clone size only sometimes, using once, few, many, or a class for an expanded clone.

size	V	J	CDR3
NA	TRBV2	TRBJ1-2	CASSLDREYGYTF
NA	TRBV28	TRBJ1-5	CASISTRGQPQHF
few	TRBV5-6	TRBJ2-7	CASSPGVGYEQYF
NA	TRBV6-5	TRBJ2-7	CASSRKGVDSYEQYF
NA	TRBV7-9	TRBJ2-2	CASSLGYAGTNTGELFF
NA	TRBV5-1	TRBJ1-2	CASRAGQGRHGYTF
NA	TRBV28	TRBJ1-1	CASTALGGWTEAFF
many	TRBV19	TRBJ1-6	CASSIRLDRNSPLHF
NA	TRBV6-6	TRBJ1-2	CASSISGTGGGYGYTF
NA	TRBV7-3	TRBJ2-5	CASSLAGGRETQYF
NA	TRBV9	TRBJ2-7	CASSARTSGTQYEQYF
few	TRBV6-5	TRBJ1-2	CASSYRTYGYTF
NA	TRBV2	TRBJ2-1	CASNRDNHNEQFF
NA	TRBV19	TRBJ2-4	CASSRLMNIQYF
NA	TRBV27	TRBJ2-7	CASSLSAGLNYEQYF
NA	TRBV4-2	TRBJ2-7	CASSRTSGIYEQYF
NA	TRBV6-5	TRBJ2-7	CASSRQGWQYF
NA	TRBV18	TRBJ2-7	CASSPTGLAGAEQYF
NA	TRBV9	TRBJ2-3	CASSVGSGHITDTQYF
once	TRBV28	TRBJ2-7	CASKSPGHPGHEQYF
NA	TRBV11-3	TRBJ2-3	CASSSQTGADTQYF
NA	TRBV28	TRBJ2-1	CASSQGGQYNEQFF
NA	TRBV27	TRBJ1-2	CASSWAGQGGYGYTF
NA	TRBV7-2	TRBJ2-4	CASSPTSGRAQGKNIQYF
once	TRBV28	TRBJ2-7	CASSVLTGGAYEQYF
NA	TRBV5-1	TRBJ2-6	CASSSSGTGGLSGANVLTF
NA	TRBV4-2	TRBJ2-2	CASSQAGGGNTGELFF
NA	TRBV28	TRBJ2-7	CASRTGTSYEQYF
NA	TRBV11-3	TRBJ2-5	CASSPRTSGKKTQYF
NA	TRBV25-1	TRBJ2-1	CASSPSGEIHEQFF
NA	TRBV4-3	TRBJ1-2	CASSQVGASDGYTF
NA	TRBV18	TRBJ2-5	CASSPARLAGGETQYF
NA	TRBV19	TRBJ1-3	CASGAGQRHSGNTIYF
NA	TRBV7-2	TRBJ1-2	CASSSPGTGNREDYGYTF
NA	TRBV28	TRBJ1-4	CASRPRVGVEKLFF
NA	TRBV5-1	TRBJ2-7	CASSLPGTYEQYF
NA	TRBV23-1	TRBJ2-4	CASSPQYGRNIQYF
medium-sized	TRBV11-2	TRBJ2-1	CASSYRLLGANEQFF
NA	TRBV5-6	TRBJ1-2	CASSPTGTNYGYTF
few	TRBV7-8	TRBJ2-7	CASSLVRLLSSGRVYF
NA	TRBV7-2	TRBJ2-7	CASSVAGGTYEQYF
once	TRBV18	TRBJ2-1	CASSPQLASSYNEQFF
NA	TRBV4-2	TRBJ2-5	CASSQDPGGEETQYF
NA	TRBV14	TRBJ1-1	CASSQVTGLTEAFF
NA	TRBV2	TRBJ2-2	CASSDEGVPGELFF